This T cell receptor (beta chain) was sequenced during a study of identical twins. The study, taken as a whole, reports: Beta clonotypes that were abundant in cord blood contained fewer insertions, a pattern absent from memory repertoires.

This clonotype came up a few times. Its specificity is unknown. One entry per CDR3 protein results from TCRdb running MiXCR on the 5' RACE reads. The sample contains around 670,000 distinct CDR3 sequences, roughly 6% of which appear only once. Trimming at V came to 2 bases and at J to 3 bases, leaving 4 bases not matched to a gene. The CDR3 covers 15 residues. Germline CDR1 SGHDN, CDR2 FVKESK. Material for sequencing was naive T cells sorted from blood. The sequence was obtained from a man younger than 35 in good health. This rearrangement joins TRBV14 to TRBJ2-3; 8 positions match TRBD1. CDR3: CASSQMQGATDTQYF. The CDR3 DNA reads TGTGCCAGCAGCCAAATGCAGGGGGCTACAGATACGCAGTATTTT.